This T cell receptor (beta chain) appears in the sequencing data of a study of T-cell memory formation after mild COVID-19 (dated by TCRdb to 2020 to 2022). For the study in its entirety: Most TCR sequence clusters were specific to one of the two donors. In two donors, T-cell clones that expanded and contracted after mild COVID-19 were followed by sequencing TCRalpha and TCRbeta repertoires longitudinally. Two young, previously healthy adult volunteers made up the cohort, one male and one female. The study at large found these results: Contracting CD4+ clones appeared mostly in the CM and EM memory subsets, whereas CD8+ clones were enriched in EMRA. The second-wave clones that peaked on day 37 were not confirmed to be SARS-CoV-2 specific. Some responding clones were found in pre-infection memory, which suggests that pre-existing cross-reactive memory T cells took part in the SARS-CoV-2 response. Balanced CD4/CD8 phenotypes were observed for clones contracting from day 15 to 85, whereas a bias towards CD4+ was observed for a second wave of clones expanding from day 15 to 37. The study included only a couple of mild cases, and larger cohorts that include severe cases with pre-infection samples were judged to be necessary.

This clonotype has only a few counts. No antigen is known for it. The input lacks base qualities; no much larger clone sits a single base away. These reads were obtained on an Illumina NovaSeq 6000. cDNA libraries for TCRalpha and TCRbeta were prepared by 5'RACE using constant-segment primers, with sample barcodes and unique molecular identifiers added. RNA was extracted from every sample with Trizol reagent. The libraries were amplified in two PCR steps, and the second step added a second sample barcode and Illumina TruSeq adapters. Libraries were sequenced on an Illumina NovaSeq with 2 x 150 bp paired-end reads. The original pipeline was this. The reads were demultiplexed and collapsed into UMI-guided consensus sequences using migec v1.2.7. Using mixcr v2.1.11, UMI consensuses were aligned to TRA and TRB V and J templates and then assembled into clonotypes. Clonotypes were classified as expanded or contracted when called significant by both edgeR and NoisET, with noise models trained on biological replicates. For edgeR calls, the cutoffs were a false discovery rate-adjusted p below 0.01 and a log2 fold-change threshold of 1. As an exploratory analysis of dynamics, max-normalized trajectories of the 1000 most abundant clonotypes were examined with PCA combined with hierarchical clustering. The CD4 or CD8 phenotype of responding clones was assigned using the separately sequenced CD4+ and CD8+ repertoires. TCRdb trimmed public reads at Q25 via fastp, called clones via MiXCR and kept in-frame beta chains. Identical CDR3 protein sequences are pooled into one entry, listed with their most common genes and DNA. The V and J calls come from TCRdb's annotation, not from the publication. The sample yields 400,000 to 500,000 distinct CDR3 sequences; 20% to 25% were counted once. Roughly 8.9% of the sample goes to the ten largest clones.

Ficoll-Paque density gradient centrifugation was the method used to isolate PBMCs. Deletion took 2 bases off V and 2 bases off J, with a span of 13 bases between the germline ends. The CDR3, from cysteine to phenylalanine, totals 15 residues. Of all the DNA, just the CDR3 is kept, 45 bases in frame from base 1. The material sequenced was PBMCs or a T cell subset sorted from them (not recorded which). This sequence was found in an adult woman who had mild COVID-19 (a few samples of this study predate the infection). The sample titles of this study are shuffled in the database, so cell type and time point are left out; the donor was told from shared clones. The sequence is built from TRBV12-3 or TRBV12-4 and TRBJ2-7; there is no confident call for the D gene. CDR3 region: CASSLWQSRAYEQYF. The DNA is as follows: TGTGCCAGCAGTTTATGGCAGAGCCGAGCCTACGAGCAGTACTTC.